The sequence of this T cell receptor beta chain was determined in a study of blood T cell repertoires in COVID-19. Study details: Nucleic acid was either cDNA or gDNA, and it came from T cells, B-cell-depleted T cells, or PBMCs.

Methods used by the authors: Amplified reference gene primers provided the basis for estimating nucleated cell counts. Profiling relied on immunoSEQ multiplex PCR, and the TCRdb table lists in-frame clones only, not all of them. V, J and clone size reflect that table, while D and trimming were determined from the DNA. The data hold hundreds of thousands of clones, with 80% to 90% observed a single time. The length of the CDR3 is 15 residues. J gave up 5 bases and V 6 bases, and 9 bases lay outside the gene matches. Germline CDR1 is MNHEY and CDR2 is SVGAGI. Assignment of participants to cohorts was predicated upon participant-reported clinical history. Recovered participants had two consecutive negative NP/OP PCR tests, healthcare professional clearance, or symptom resolution.

Sequencing was carried out using PBMCs or T cells enriched from blood (not recorded which). The TCR was taken from a man younger than 45 who had recovered from COVID-19. The genes are TRBV6-5 and TRBJ2-1; TRBD2 matches at 8 bases. The CDR3 nucleotides are TGTGCCAGCAGATACGACTTGCGGGGGGACAATGAGCAGTTCTTC. As protein: CASRYDLRGDNEQFF.